The T cell receptor beta chain under discussion was sequenced for a study of T cell repertoires in cytomegalovirus infection. On the study more broadly: In the study, CMV epitopes included recently identified HLA-C-restricted and well-studied HLA-B-restricted ones. Both CMV infection and a matching HLA type were indicated by public TCR beta signatures. Findings and limits, study-wide: HLA-C-restricted, CMV-specific TCR beta clonotypes were dominant ex vivo. Adding up the frequency of public TCR beta families identified people who carried CMV plus the relevant HLA.

As to this clonotype: Its specificity is not known.

TCRdb reanalysed the reads using MiXCR and keeps one entry per CDR3 protein. Of about 920,000 distinct CDR3 sequences listed, approximately 32% are singletons. Germline V gives CDR1 SGHDT, CDR2 YYEEEE. The CDR3 totals 15 residues. V was clipped by 0 bases and J by 3 bases, with 10 bases between them. Sequencing was performed on cultured CD8+ T cells from PBMCs, taken from culture after CMV antigen stimulation. V and J are TRBV5-6 and TRBJ2-1; D is perhaps TRBD1 (5 bases). The TCR was taken from a human donor in good health (CMV status not recorded). Some clones in this sample may be carry-over from other donors' samples. The DNA of the CDR3 is TGTGCCAGCAGCTTGGGGACAAATATCTACAATGAGCAGTTCTTC. Residues: CASSLGTNIYNEQFF.